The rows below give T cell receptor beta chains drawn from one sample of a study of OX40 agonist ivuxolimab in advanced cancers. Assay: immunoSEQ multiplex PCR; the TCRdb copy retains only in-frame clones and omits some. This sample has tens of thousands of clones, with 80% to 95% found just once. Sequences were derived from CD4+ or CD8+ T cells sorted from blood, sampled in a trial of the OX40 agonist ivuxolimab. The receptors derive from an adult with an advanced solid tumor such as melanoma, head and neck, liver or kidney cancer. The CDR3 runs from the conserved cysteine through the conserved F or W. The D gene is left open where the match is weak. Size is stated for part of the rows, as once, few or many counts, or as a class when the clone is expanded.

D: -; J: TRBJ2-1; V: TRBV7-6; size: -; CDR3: CASSLEAAGTHYNEQFF; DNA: TGTGCCAGCAGCTTAGAGGCGGCCGGGACTCACTACAATGAGCAGTTCTTC
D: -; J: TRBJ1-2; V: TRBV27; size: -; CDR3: CASSRAGSGYTF; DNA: TGTGCCAGCAGCAGAGCAGGGAGTGGCTACACCTTC
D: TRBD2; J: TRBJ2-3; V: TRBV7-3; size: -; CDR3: CASSLGTNTDTQYF; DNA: TGTGCCAGCAGCTTAGGGACTAACACAGATACGCAGTATTTT
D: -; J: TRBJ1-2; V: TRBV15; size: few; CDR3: CATSRAGNGYTF; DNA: TGTGCCACCAGCAGAGCAGGAAATGGCTACACCTTC
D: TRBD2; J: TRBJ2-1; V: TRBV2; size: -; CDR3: CASGGGNEQFF; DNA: TGTGCCAGCGGGGGGGGGAATGAGCAGTTCTTC
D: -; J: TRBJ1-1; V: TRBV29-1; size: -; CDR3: CSVEGTGGTEAFF; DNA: TGCAGCGTTGAAGGAACGGGGGGAACTGAAGCTTTCTTT
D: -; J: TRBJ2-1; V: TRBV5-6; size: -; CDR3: CASSLGLVANEQFF; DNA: TGTGCCAGCAGCTTGGGACTAGTTGCCAATGAGCAGTTCTTC
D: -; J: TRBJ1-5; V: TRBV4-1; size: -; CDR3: CASSLEPGGGNQPQHF; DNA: TGCGCCAGCAGTCTTGAGCCGGGGGGTGGCAATCAGCCCCAGCATTTT
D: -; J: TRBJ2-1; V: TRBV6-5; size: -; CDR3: CASSSPRGEQFF; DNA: TGTGCCAGCAGTTCCCCTAGGGGAGAGCAGTTCTTC
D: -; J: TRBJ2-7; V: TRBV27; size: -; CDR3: CASSLRGLIYEQYF; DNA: TGTGCCAGCAGTTTACGGGGGCTGATTTACGAGCAGTACTTC
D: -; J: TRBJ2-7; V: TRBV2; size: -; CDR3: CASTLDPAEGGTLREQYF; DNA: TGTGCCAGCACCCTTGACCCGGCCGAGGGCGGGACCCTTAGGGAGCAGTACTTC
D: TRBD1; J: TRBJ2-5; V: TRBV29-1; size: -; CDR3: CSVEPDRGQETQYF; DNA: TGCAGCGTTGAACCAGACAGGGGGCAAGAGACCCAGTACTTC
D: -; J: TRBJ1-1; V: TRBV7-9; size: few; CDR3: CASSRLQGREAFF; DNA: TGTGCCAGCAGCCGCCTACAGGGTCGCGAAGCTTTCTTT
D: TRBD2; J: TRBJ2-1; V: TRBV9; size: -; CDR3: CASSPSGLAGGYNEQFF; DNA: TGTGCCAGCAGCCCCTCGGGACTAGCGGGGGGCTACAATGAGCAGTTCTTC
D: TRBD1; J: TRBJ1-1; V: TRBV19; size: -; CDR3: CASRTGSRGAFF; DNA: TGTGCCAGCAGGACAGGGAGTCGTGGAGCTTTCTTT
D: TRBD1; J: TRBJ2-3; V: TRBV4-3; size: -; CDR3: CASSQDRGFTDTQYF; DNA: TGCGCCAGCAGTCAGGACAGGGGGTTCACAGATACGCAGTATTTT
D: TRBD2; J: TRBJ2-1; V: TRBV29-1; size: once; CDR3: CSVDGTSGGNEQFF; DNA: TGCAGCGTTGACGGGACTAGCGGGGGTAATGAGCAGTTCTTC
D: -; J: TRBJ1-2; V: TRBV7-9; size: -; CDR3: CASSPAGGKHGYTF; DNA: TGTGCCAGCAGCCCCGCGGGGGGGAAGCATGGCTACACCTTC
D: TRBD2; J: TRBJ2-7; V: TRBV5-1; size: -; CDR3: CASSLASGSGEQYF; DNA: TGCGCCAGCAGCTTGGCTAGCGGGAGTGGCGAGCAGTACTTC
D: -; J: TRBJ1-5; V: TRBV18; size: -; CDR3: CASSPEGQGTRQPQHF; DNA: TGTGCCAGCTCACCAGAGGGGCAGGGCACGCGGCAGCCCCAGCATTTT
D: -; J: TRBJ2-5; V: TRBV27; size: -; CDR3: CASSLWSGAETQYF; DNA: TGTGCCAGCAGTTTATGGTCAGGGGCGGAGACCCAGTACTTC
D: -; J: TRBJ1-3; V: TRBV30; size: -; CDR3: CAWIGQWAGNTIYF; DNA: TGTGCCTGGATAGGACAGTGGGCTGGAAACACCATATATTTT
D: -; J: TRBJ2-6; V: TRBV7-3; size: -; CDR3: CASSLGTFSGANVLTF; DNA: TGTGCCAGCAGCTTAGGCACTTTCTCTGGGGCCAACGTCCTGACTTTC
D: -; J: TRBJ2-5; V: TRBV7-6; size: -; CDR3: CASSLAEGRETQYF; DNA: TGTGCCAGCAGCTTGGCCGAGGGTCGGGAGACCCAGTACTTC
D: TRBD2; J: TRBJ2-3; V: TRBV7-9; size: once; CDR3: CASSPFGLAGGRDTQYF; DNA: TGTGCCAGCAGCCCCTTTGGACTAGCGGGGGGTAGGGATACGCAGTATTTT
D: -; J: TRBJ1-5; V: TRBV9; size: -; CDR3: CASSVGVGGTNQPQHF; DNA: TGTGCCAGCAGCGTAGGGGTCGGGGGTACCAATCAGCCCCAGCATTTT
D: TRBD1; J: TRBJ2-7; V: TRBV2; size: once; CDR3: CASPPAGTGGYEQYF; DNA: TGTGCCAGCCCCCCAGCCGGGACAGGGGGCTACGAGCAGTACTTC
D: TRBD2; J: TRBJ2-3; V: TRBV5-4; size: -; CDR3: CASSLGLAGGDTQYF; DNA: TGTGCCAGCAGCTTGGGACTAGCGGGGGGAGATACGCAGTATTTT
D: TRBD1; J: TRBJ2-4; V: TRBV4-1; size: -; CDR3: CASSHVPGQGENIQYF; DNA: TGCGCCAGCAGCCATGTACCGGGACAGGGTGAAAACATTCAGTACTTC
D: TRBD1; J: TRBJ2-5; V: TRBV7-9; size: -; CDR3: CASSLETGYQETQYF; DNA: TGTGCCAGCAGCTTAGAGACAGGGTATCAAGAGACCCAGTACTTC
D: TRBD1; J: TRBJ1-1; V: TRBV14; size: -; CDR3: CASSQDQGDTEAFF; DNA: TGTGCCAGCAGCCAAGATCAGGGGGACACTGAAGCTTTCTTT
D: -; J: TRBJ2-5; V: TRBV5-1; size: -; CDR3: CASSVDSAQETQYF; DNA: TGCGCCAGCAGCGTAGACAGTGCCCAAGAGACCCAGTACTTC
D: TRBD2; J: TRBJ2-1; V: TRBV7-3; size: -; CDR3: CASSAGGAYNEQFF; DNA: TGTGCCAGCAGCGCGGGGGGCGCCTACAATGAGCAGTTCTTC
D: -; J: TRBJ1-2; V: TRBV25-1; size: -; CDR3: CASSELVGTSYGYTF; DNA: TGTGCCAGCAGTGAACTCGTAGGCACCTCCTATGGCTACACCTTC
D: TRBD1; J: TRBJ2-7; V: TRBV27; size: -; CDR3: CASSLSGQHEQYF; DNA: TGTGCCAGCAGTTTATCGGGACAGCACGAGCAGTACTTC
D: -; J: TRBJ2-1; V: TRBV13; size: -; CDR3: CASSLGRHEQFF; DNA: TGTGCCAGCAGCTTAGGGAGGCATGAGCAGTTCTTC
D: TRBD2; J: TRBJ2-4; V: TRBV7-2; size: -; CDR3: CASSIHSGRAGNIQYF; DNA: TGTGCCAGCAGCATCCATAGCGGGAGGGCCGGAAACATTCAGTACTTC
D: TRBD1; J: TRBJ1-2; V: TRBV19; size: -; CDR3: CASSTLRQGANYGYTF; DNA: TGTGCCAGTAGTACCCTCCGACAGGGCGCCAACTATGGCTACACCTTC
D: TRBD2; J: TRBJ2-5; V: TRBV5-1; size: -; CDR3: CASSLEGTSIAVETQYF; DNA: TGCGCCAGCAGCTTGGAGGGGACTAGCATCGCGGTTGAGACCCAGTACTTC
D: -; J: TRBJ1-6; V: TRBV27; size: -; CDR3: CASSLKGSYNSPLHF; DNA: TGTGCCAGCAGTTTAAAGGGCAGCTATAATTCACCCCTCCACTTT
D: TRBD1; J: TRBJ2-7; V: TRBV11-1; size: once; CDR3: CASSSPQGAQPPGQYF; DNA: TGTGCCAGCAGCAGTCCACAGGGGGCGCAACCTCCGGGGCAGTACTTC
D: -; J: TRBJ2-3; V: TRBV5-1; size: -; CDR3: CASSFRDRLASSTDTQYF; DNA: TGCGCCAGCAGCTTCCGGGACAGACTAGCTAGCAGCACAGATACGCAGTATTTT
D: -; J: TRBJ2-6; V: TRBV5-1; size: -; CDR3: CASSLANSGANVLTF; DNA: TGCGCCAGCAGCTTGGCTAACTCTGGGGCCAACGTCCTGACTTTC
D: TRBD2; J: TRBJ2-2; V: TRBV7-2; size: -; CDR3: CASSSAGSGELFF; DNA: TGTGCCAGCAGCTCAGCGGGAAGCGGGGAGCTGTTTTTT
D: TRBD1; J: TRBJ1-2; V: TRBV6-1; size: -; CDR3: CASSDLGQGARGYTF; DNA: TGTGCCAGCAGTGACCTCGGACAGGGGGCGCGCGGCTACACCTTC
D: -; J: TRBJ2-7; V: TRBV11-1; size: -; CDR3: CASSLYRSSYEQYF; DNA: TGTGCCAGCAGCCTCTATAGGTCCTCCTACGAGCAGTACTTC
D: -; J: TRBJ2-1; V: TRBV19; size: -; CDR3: CASSLTGLRRNEQFF; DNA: TGTGCCAGTAGCTTAACAGGGCTTCGCCGGAATGAGCAGTTCTTC
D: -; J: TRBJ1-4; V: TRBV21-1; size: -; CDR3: CASSDRDNEEKLFF; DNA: TGTGCCAGCAGCGACCGGGACAATGAGGAAAAACTGTTTTTT
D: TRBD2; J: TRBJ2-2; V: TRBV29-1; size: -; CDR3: CSVSVPGGPGELFF; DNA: TGCAGCGTTAGTGTCCCGGGGGGGCCCGGGGAGCTGTTTTTT
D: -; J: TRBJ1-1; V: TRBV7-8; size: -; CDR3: CASSSRGGNTEAFF; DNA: TGTGCCAGCAGCTCCCGCGGGGGGAACACTGAAGCTTTCTTT
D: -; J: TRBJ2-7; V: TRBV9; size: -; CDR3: CASSLPPSSEQYF; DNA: TGTGCCAGCAGCCTACCTCCTAGCAGCGAGCAGTACTTC
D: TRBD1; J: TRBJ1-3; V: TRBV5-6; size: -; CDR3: CASSPGQAGNTIYF; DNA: TGTGCCAGCAGCCCAGGACAGGCAGGAAACACCATATATTTT
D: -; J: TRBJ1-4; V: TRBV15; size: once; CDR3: CATSRDFRQEGLSEKLFF; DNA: TGTGCCACCAGCAGAGATTTCAGGCAGGAGGGCCTAAGTGAAAAACTGTTTTTT
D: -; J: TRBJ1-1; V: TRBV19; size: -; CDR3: CASSPSSGDMNTEAFF; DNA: TGTGCCAGTAGCCCCTCATCAGGGGACATGAACACTGAAGCTTTCTTT
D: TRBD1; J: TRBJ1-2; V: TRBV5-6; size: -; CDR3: CASSFWDRDEDYGYTF; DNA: TGTGCCAGCAGTTTTTGGGACAGGGATGAGGACTATGGCTACACCTTC